This is a list of T cell receptor beta chains from one sample in a study of blood T cell repertoires in COVID-19. The repertoire was sequenced with immunoSEQ multiplex PCR; TCRdb's copy has only in-frame clones and lacks some. Of around 77,000 clones in the sample, around 85% were seen once. Sequenced: peripheral blood. These receptors originate from a man older than 75 with acute or convalescent COVID-19. Each CDR3 is given with its conserved first and last residue. A D gene is named only where the DNA matches it firmly. Rows give clone size only sometimes, using once, few, many, or a class for an expanded clone.

D	size	V	J	DNA	CDR3
.	.	TRBV2	TRBJ1-1	TGTGCCAGCAGTGGAGTGAACACTGAAGCTTTCTTT	CASSGVNTEAFF
TRBD1	once	TRBV28	TRBJ1-4	TGTGCCAGCAGTTTGATTGGGACAGGGCGGAGAGAAAAACTGTTTTTT	CASSLIGTGRREKLFF
.	.	TRBV2	TRBJ2-1	TGTGCCAGCCCCGACACGAGCTCCTACAATGAGCAGTTCTTC	CASPDTSSYNEQFF
TRBD1	.	TRBV7-9	TRBJ1-2	TGTGCCAGCAGCTTCCCAAGGACAGGGGGCGACTATGGCTACACCTTC	CASSFPRTGGDYGYTF
TRBD2	.	TRBV7-7	TRBJ2-7	TGTGCCAGCAGCCCAGTGGGTACTAGCGGGAGGACGGGGGTAGAGCAGTACTTC	CASSPVGTSGRTGVEQYF
TRBD2	.	TRBV19	TRBJ2-1	TGTGCCAGTAGTATCGAGGGCGGGGGGCCCTACAATGAGCAGTTCTTC	CASSIEGGGPYNEQFF
.	few	TRBV6-5	TRBJ2-3	TGTGCCAGCAGTTACTCCTATACGCAGTATTTT	CASSYSYTQYF
TRBD2	.	TRBV29-1	TRBJ2-7	TGCAGCGTTGAAGATACTGGACTAGCGGGGTACGAGCAGTACTTC	CSVEDTGLAGYEQYF
.	few	TRBV7-9	TRBJ1-1	TGTGCCAGCAGCGGAGACAGGAGACTCAGGAACACTGAAGCTTTCTTT	CASSGDRRLRNTEAFF
TRBD1	few	TRBV10-1	TRBJ1-4	TGCGCCAGCAGTGGAACTCCACAGGGGGCAACTAATGAAAAACTGTTTTTT	CASSGTPQGATNEKLFF
.	.	TRBV9	TRBJ2-5	TGTGCCAGCAGCGTAGCTACCCGATTTAGCGACAGGCAAGAGACCCAGTACTTC	CASSVATRFSDRQETQYF
.	.	TRBV2	TRBJ2-7	TGTGCCAGCAGTTTCCAGACCAGGGTCGGGGGAGAGCAGTACTTC	CASSFQTRVGGEQYF
TRBD1	.	TRBV24-1	TRBJ2-2	TGTGCCACCAGCGACCGCCGGGACAGGGGGCTTCCCGGGGAGCTGTTTTTT	CATSDRRDRGLPGELFF
.	once	TRBV7-2	TRBJ1-1	TGTGCCAGCAGTTTACCCGCAGGGGCCACTGAAGCTTTCTTT	CASSLPAGATEAFF
.	.	TRBV24-1	TRBJ1-1	TGTGCCACCAGTGATTTGCCCAGGACAGAAGGGACTTTCTTT	CATSDLPRTEGTFF
TRBD2	.	TRBV28	TRBJ2-1	TGTGCCACCAGGTCGGGGGCTAGCGGGAGCGATGAGCAGTTCTTC	CATRSGASGSDEQFF
TRBD1	.	TRBV5-4	TRBJ2-5	TGTGCCAGCAGCTGGTCCGGGACAGGGACCGAAGAGACCCAGTACTTC	CASSWSGTGTEETQYF
.	.	TRBV10-3	TRBJ2-3	TGTGCCATCAGTGACAGCGCAGATACGCAGTATTTT	CAISDSADTQYF
.	.	TRBV5-1	TRBJ2-5	TGCGCCAGCAGCTTGGGTAGTGCCCACTTCGAGACCCAGTACTTC	CASSLGSAHFETQYF
TRBD1	.	TRBV11-2	TRBJ2-1	TGTGCCAGCAGCTTCAGGGGGCTGGATTACAATGAGCAGTTCTTC	CASSFRGLDYNEQFF
TRBD1	few	TRBV3-1/TRBV3-2	TRBJ1-1	TGTGCCAGCAGCCTGGACAGGGAGAACACTGAAGCTTTCTTT	CASSLDRENTEAFF
.	few	TRBV6-5	TRBJ2-2	TGTGCCAGCAGTTACTTTACGGAGGGGACCGGGGAGCTGTTTTTT	CASSYFTEGTGELFF
.	once	TRBV2	TRBJ2-2	TGTGCCAGCAGTGAAGCCAGGCTTCTGGGGGAGCTGTTTTTT	CASSEARLLGELFF
TRBD2	.	TRBV2	TRBJ2-1	TGTGCCAGCAGTGCGCTAGCGGAGAATGAGCAGTTCTTC	CASSALAENEQFF
TRBD2	.	TRBV7-9	TRBJ2-1	TGTGCCAGCAGCTTAGCCCTAGCGGGGGACAATGAGCAGTTCTTC	CASSLALAGDNEQFF
TRBD1	.	TRBV3-1/TRBV3-2	TRBJ1-4	TGTGCCAGCAGCCAAGATGGCAGGGGGAGTGAAAAACTGTTTTTT	CASSQDGRGSEKLFF
TRBD2	.	TRBV2	TRBJ2-3	TGTGCCAGCAGAGCTCGGACTAGCGGGGCTTTCACAGATACGCAGTATTTT	CASRARTSGAFTDTQYF
.	.	TRBV27	TRBJ2-1	TGTGCCAGCAGTATCCTCAGGGGTAGCCAAGGGAATGAGCAGTTCTTC	CASSILRGSQGNEQFF
TRBD2	.	TRBV9	TRBJ2-3	TGTGCCAGCAGCCCCCGACTAGCGGGGGAGACAGATACGCAGTATTTT	CASSPRLAGETDTQYF
.	.	TRBV16	TRBJ2-7	TGTGCCAGCAGCCAATGGGGGAGTAGGGGGTACGAGCAGTACTTC	CASSQWGSRGYEQYF
TRBD1	.	TRBV5-1	TRBJ2-1	TGCGCCAGCAGCTTAGGGACAGGATTCGATGAGCAGTTCTTC	CASSLGTGFDEQFF
.	.	TRBV6-1	TRBJ2-4	TGTGCCAGCAGTGAGTTACCGGGAATGGACATTCAGTACTTC	CASSELPGMDIQYF
.	.	TRBV24-1	TRBJ2-2	TGTGCCACCAAAGAGAGGGACACCGGGGAGCTGTTTTTT	CATKERDTGELFF
.	.	TRBV7-2	TRBJ2-4	TGTGCCAGCAGCTTTCCAGGGTTAGCCAAAAACATTCAGTACTTC	CASSFPGLAKNIQYF
.	.	TRBV6-6	TRBJ1-5	TGTGCCAGCAAAGGTATTTGGGGCCAGGCCCAGCATTTT	CASKGIWGQAQHF
TRBD1	.	TRBV10-3	TRBJ1-2	TGTGCCATCATCGGACAGGGGGCCGATGGCTACACCTTC	CAIIGQGADGYTF
TRBD1	.	TRBV14	TRBJ1-2	TGTGCCAGCAGCCCGGGACAGGGTGACTATGGCTACACCTTC	CASSPGQGDYGYTF
TRBD1	.	TRBV18	TRBJ2-1	TGTGCCAGCTCAAGGGACAGGGATGGCCAGTTCTTC	CASSRDRDGQFF
.	.	TRBV6-4	TRBJ2-1	TGTGCCAGCAGTGATACCGGGGGATACAATGAGCAGTTCTTC	CASSDTGGYNEQFF
TRBD1	.	TRBV11-1	TRBJ1-6	TGTGCCAGCAGCTTTACAGGGGGCGTTTCACCCCTCCACTTT	CASSFTGGVSPLHF
.	.	TRBV19	TRBJ1-1	TGTGCCAGTAGTATAGGGAACAGGGACACTGAAGCTTTCTTT	CASSIGNRDTEAFF
.	.	TRBV4-2	TRBJ2-4	TGTGCCAGCAGCCAAAGTCAGGTCGGCCTAGCCAAAAACATTCAGTACTTC	CASSQSQVGLAKNIQYF
.	.	TRBV7-3	TRBJ1-1	TGTGCCAGCAGCCTTGGTACAGTCGACACTGAAGCTTTCTTT	CASSLGTVDTEAFF
TRBD2	.	TRBV3-1/TRBV3-2	TRBJ2-2	TGTGCCAGCAGCCAAGGACTAGCGGGGGCCAAGAACACCGGGGAGCTGTTTTTT	CASSQGLAGAKNTGELFF
TRBD1	once	TRBV5-4	TRBJ1-6	TGTGCCAGCAGCGCGGACAGGGGTTATTCACCCCTCCACTTT	CASSADRGYSPLHF
TRBD1	.	TRBV5-5	TRBJ2-5	TGTGCCAGCAGCTCCACAGGGGCCCCACAAGAGACCCAGTACTTC	CASSSTGAPQETQYF
.	.	TRBV30	TRBJ2-7	TGTGCCTGGAGACAAGAAGCGCCATACGAGCAGTACTTC	CAWRQEAPYEQYF
.	.	TRBV6-2/TRBV6-3	TRBJ2-2	TGTGCCAGCAGTCTTCAGACCGGGGAGCTGTTTTTT	CASSLQTGELFF